The entry below describes one T cell receptor beta chain. Its antigen remains unidentified. These data are taken from a study of blood T cells in healthy people across ages. Study findings and constraints: Possibly confounding the expanded clonotype changes was the fact that donor CMV status was unknown. The long-lived group displayed more naive CD4+ cells, plus higher diversity, than the aged donors did.

The CDR3 extends over 15 amino acids. Trimming stripped 1 base from V and 1 base from J, with 9 bases between. Looked up from germline, CDR1 is SGHAT and CDR2 is FQNNGV. Combining a sample-barcoded 5' primer with a J-beta primer mix, a second PCR ran for roughly 7 to 12 cycles. From the 5' RACE reads, TCRdb called clonotypes with MiXCR, one entry per CDR3 protein. The sample lists roughly 800,000 distinct CDR3 sequences, more than 20% occurring once. The same data also contributed to another study, on T cells of mothers and their children. Per that paper: The study sampled a few healthy Caucasian mothers and their six children. Overlap in related mother-child pairs always slightly exceeded unrelated pairs, never significantly.

The sample taken for sequencing was blood. This receptor was identified in a boy younger than 18 in good health. The V call is TRBV11-2, the J call TRBJ2-3; a weak D match, TRBD1 (5 bases). CDR3 sequence reads: CASSLGARGTDTQYF. CDR3 in DNA: TGTGCCAGCAGCTTAGGAGCCAGGGGCACAGATACGCAGTATTTT.